Each of the 30 T cell receptor beta chains below was sequenced from the same sample in a study of cytomegalovirus exposure and HLA in healthy donors. It was with 60 Vbeta and 13 Jbeta primers that the PCR ran. Clones were read by immunoSEQ multiplex PCR, and TCRdb kept only the in-frame ones, dropping some. The sample lists about 52,000 clones, 73% occurring once. Sequenced sample: PBMCs. The receptors were gathered from a man aged 18-30 years in good health and CMV-seronegative.

This clone was detected only a few times. The rearrangement joins TRBV19 to TRBJ1-1; D gene unclear. The V gene lost 3 bases and the J gene lost 2 bases, with 13 bases spanning the gap. CDR3 length: 15 amino acids. Germline V CDR1 and CDR2: LNHDA, SQIVND (reference sequence). The CDR3 DNA follows: TGTGCCAGTAGTATTCTCAAGGGAGGCAACACTGAAGCTTTCTTT. Its translation is CASSILKGGNTEAFF.

The gene calls are TRBV5-1 and TRBJ2-7; 11 positions agree with TRBD2. V shed 0 bases, J shed 2 bases, and the junction held 7 bases outside the gene matches. The CDR3 extends over 17 amino acids. From germline, CDR1 is SGHRS and CDR2 YFSETQ. CDR3 sequence (DNA): TGCGCCAGCAGCTTGGCCCAACTAGCGGGAGTAGCCTACGAGCAGTACTTC. It codes for CASSLAQLAGVAYEQYF.

This clone has a handful of counts. The chain combines TRBV29-1 with TRBJ2-1; 7 bases agree with TRBD1. The V segment lost 7 bases and the J segment 2 bases; nucleotides outside the gene matches: 5. The V gene's germline CDR1 is SQVTM and CDR2 ANQGSEA. The CDR3 extends over 13 amino acids. The CDR3 region has the DNA TGCAGCGGGGACAGTGTGACCTACAATGAGCAGTTCTTC. Its translation: CSGDSVTYNEQFF.

This sequence joins TRBV7-9 and TRBJ2-7; 7 bases map to TRBD2. The germline gives CDR1 SEHNR, CDR2 FQNEAQ (reference sequence). The CDR3 is 13 amino acids. V trimming: 1 base; J trimming: 10 bases; junction bases outside the gene matches: 7. CDR3 in amino acids: CASSLEGLSVQYF. The CDR3 bases are TGTGCCAGCAGCTTAGAGGGACTAAGCGTTCAGTACTTC.

The gene calls are TRBV5-1 and TRBJ1-2, with D possibly matching TRBD1 (5 bases). This CDR3 is 15 amino acids long. Germline CDR1 SGHRS, CDR2 YFSETQ. Deletions cut 0 bases from V and 4 bases from J, with 13 bases between. The CDR3 here is CASSLGQQTLYGYTF. The CDR3 bases are TGCGCCAGCAGCTTGGGACAGCAAACCCTCTATGGCTACACCTTC.

This sequence joins TRBV28 and TRBJ1-2; 7 bases line up with TRBD1. CDR1 MDHEN and CDR2 SYDVKM come from the germline V gene. The V gene end was trimmed by 4 bases and the J gene end by 2 bases; junction bases not matched to a gene: 10. This CDR3 comprises 16 residues. Here the CDR3 reads CASSSRQGGRNYGYTF. The CDR3, as DNA: TGTGCCAGCAGTTCTCGACAGGGTGGCAGGAACTATGGCTACACCTTC.

V gene TRBV2 combines with J gene TRBJ2-5, with TRBD2 matching 8 bases. This CDR3 is 12 amino acids long. The V gene end was trimmed by 5 bases and the J gene end by 4 bases; junction bases not matched to a gene: 0. Germline CDR1 is SNHLY and CDR2 is FYNNEI. CDR3 coding DNA: TGTGCCAGCAGTCTAGCGGGAGAGACCCAGTACTTC. Translating it yields CASSLAGETQYF.

V and J are TRBV27 and TRBJ2-7; D is possibly TRBD1 (5 bases). Germline V gene lookup returns CDR1 MNHEY and CDR2 SMNVEV (reference sequence). V lost 7 bases and J lost 4, with 8 bases in between. The CDR3 loop spans 11 amino acids. The CDR3 here is CASTGRYEQYF. The CDR3 DNA reads as TGTGCCAGCACAGGGCGGTACGAGCAGTACTTC.

The V and J genes are TRBV4-1 and TRBJ2-5; 9 nucleotides match TRBD2. The CDR3 has 17 residues. CDR1 MGHRA and CDR2 YSYEKL come from the germline V gene. The V gene end was trimmed by 0 bases and the J gene end by 1 base; junction bases not matched to a gene: 6. The CDR3 region is CASSQDQDSGSQETQYF. CDR3 DNA sequence: TGCGCCAGCAGCCAAGATCAGGATAGCGGGAGCCAAGAGACCCAGTACTTC.

The V and J genes are TRBV28 and TRBJ1-5, with a possible D match to TRBD1 (6 bases). Germline V gene data show CDR1 as MDHEN and CDR2 as SYDVKM. V lost 1 base and J lost 6, with 10 bases in between. The CDR3 runs to 14 residues. Here the CDR3 DNA reads TGTGCCAGCAGTTTATCACAGGGTCCTCAGCCCCAGCATTTT. Its translation: CASSLSQGPQPQHF.

The chain has TRBV28 and TRBJ1-5; the match to TRBD1 covers 11 bases. The germline V gene encodes CDR1 MDHEN and CDR2 SYDVKM. Trimming at V came to 6 bases and at J to 7 bases, leaving 8 bases not matched to a gene. CDR3 size: 15 residues. In DNA form, the CDR3 reads TGTGCCAGCAGGCACCGGGACAGGGGGTCACAGCCCCAGCATTTT. Translation gives CASRHRDRGSQPQHF.

The chain carries TRBV7-2 and TRBJ1-2, with TRBD1 as a possible D gene (6 bases). Trimming took 5 bases from V and 8 from J, leaving 18 bases between them. The CDR3 consists of 14 residues. Germline CDR1 reads SGHTA; CDR2 reads FQGNSA. This chain's CDR3 is CASSGGQGNLGYTF. The CDR3 DNA reads as TGTGCCAGCAGCGGCGGGCAGGGGAACTTGGGCTACACCTTC.

The CDR3 DNA is TGTGCCAGCAGCTCCTCCCCGGTTGATGGAAACACCATATATTTT. It is translated as CASSSSPVDGNTIYF. The V gene is TRBV7-2, the J gene TRBJ1-3; D gene ambiguous. The CDR3 has 15 amino acids. Between the trimmed V and J ends, which lost 4 bases and 3 bases, there was a span of 13 bases. Germline V gives CDR1 SGHTA, CDR2 FQGNSA.

The rearrangement uses TRBV6-6 and TRBJ2-2; D remains unclear. Germline lookup yields CDR1 MNHNY and CDR2 SVGAGI (reference sequence). The V end was cut by 8 bases, the J end by 6 bases, with 13 bases between. The CDR3 is 13 residues long. In nucleotides, the CDR3 is TGTGCCAGCGTGAATAGCCTGGCCGGGGAGCTGTTTTTT. The encoded protein is CASVNSLAGELFF.

The chain uses TRBV7-9 and TRBJ1-2; 7 positions agree with TRBD1. V shed 4 bases and J 2 bases; nucleotides not matched to a gene: 4. Germline CDR1 is SEHNR and CDR2 is FQNEAQ (reference sequence). CDR3 length equals 14 residues. DNA for the CDR3: TGTGCCAGCAGCTCGGGACAGATCAACTATGGCTACACCTTC. Its protein is CASSSGQINYGYTF.

The V and J genes are TRBV6-5 and TRBJ2-3; maybe TRBD1 (5 bases). CDR3 length: 14 amino acids. Trimming removed 6 bases at V and 2 bases at J, with 12 bases between. Germline V gene data show CDR1 as MNHEY and CDR2 as SVGAGI. CDR3 residues: CASSPTGATDTQYF. The CDR3 DNA reads as TGTGCCAGCAGCCCTACAGGAGCCACAGATACGCAGTATTTT.

The chain joins TRBV27 to TRBJ1-6, with D unclear. Between the trimmed V and J ends, which lost 4 bases and 13 bases, there was a span of 11 bases. CDR1 is MNHEY and CDR2 is SMNVEV in the germline V gene (reference sequence). The CDR3 is 12 residues long. The CDR3 protein is CASSSGRTPLHF. As DNA, the CDR3 is TGTGCCAGCAGTTCGGGGAGGACCCCCCTCCACTTT.

This chain joins TRBV6-5 and TRBJ2-7, with TRBD1 identical over 7 bases. From germline, CDR1 is MNHEY and CDR2 SVGAGI. The CDR3 contains 12 residues. With V trimmed by 10 bases and J by 1 base, 4 bases remained unmatched. CDR3: CATQGQSYEQYF. CDR3 sequence (DNA): TGTGCCACCCAGGGACAGTCCTACGAGCAGTACTTC.

The chain carries TRBV11-1 and TRBJ2-2; no clear D. The CDR3 has 13 residues. Germline V gene lookup returns CDR1 SGHAT and CDR2 FQDESV (reference sequence). V lost 5 bases and J lost 7, with 11 bases in between. Here the CDR3 reads CASSIVLGGELFF. DNA of the CDR3: TGTGCCAGCAGCATCGTCCTAGGCGGGGAGCTGTTTTTT. The variable domain in full, with the rest retrieved from reference TRBV11-1 and TRBJ2-2, is EAEVAQSPRYKITEKSQAVAFWCDPISGHATLYWYRQILGQGPELLVQFQDESVVDDSQLPKDRFSAERLKGVDSTLKIQPAELGDSAMYLCASSIVLGGELFFGEGSRLTVL.

This clone turned up a few times. The J gene is TRBJ2-7, the V gene TRBV29-1; maybe TRBD1 (6 bases). The V end lost 6 bases, the J end lost 1 base, and 10 bases lay between the germline ends. CDR3 size: 12 residues. Per the germline V gene, CDR1 is SQVTM and CDR2 is ANQGSEA. The CDR3 loop reads CSVARGSYEQYF. For the CDR3, the DNA is TGCAGCGTCGCGAGGGGGTCCTACGAGCAGTACTTC.

The V and J genes are TRBV30 and TRBJ1-4, with D perhaps matching TRBD1 (6 bases). V was shortened by 3 bases and J by 4 bases, with 6 bases between the two germline ends. CDR1 is GTSNPN, CDR2 SVGIG, per germline (reference sequence). The CDR3 runs 12 residues. The DNA for the CDR3 is TGTGCCTGGAGGGGACATAATGAAAAACTGTTTTTT. Its translation is CAWRGHNEKLFF.

The chain uses TRBV6-5 and TRBJ1-1; D gene uncertain. Germline V gene data show CDR1 as MNHEY and CDR2 as SVGAGI. The CDR3 runs to 13 residues. Between the trimmed V and J ends, which lost 7 bases and 2 bases, there was a span of 11 bases. The chain's CDR3 is CASTRGSNTEAFF. CDR3 bases: TGTGCCAGCACCCGAGGATCTAACACTGAAGCTTTCTTT.

This chain connects TRBV6-5 to TRBJ1-4; D is unclear. The V gene lost 5 bases and the J gene lost 6 bases, with 13 bases spanning the gap. The germline gives CDR1 MNHEY, CDR2 SVGAGI. The CDR3 length is 14 residues. The CDR3 nucleotides read TGTGCCAGCAGTATGGGAGGGCGGGATGAAAAACTGTTTTTT. It translates to CASSMGGRDEKLFF.

V usage is TRBV11-2 and J usage is TRBJ2-1, with D possibly matching TRBD2 (6 bases). Germline values: CDR1 SGHAT, CDR2 FQNNGV. The CDR3 has 15 residues. The ends were cut back, 5 bases at V and 4 bases at J, with 15 bases in the middle. The CDR3 loop is CASSPTTGGYNEQFF. The CDR3 DNA reads TGTGCCAGCAGCCCCACTACCGGGGGATACAATGAGCAGTTCTTC. Combining the CDR3 with reference TRBV11-2 and TRBJ2-1 gives the whole variable domain EAGVAQSPRYKIIEKRQSVAFWCNPISGHATLYWYQQILGQGPKLLIQFQNNGVVDDSQLPKDRFSAERLKGVDSTLKIQPAKLEDSAVYLCASSPTTGGYNEQFFGPGTRLTVL.

This chain connects TRBV13 to TRBJ2-1; 15 bases map to TRBD2. In germline, CDR1 is PRHDT, CDR2 FYEKMQ (reference sequence). Losses at the gene ends were 5 bases for V and 8 bases for J; bases not matched to a gene: 7. This CDR3 contains 16 residues. CDR3 residues: CASSTWTSGRVHEQFF. The CDR3 coding sequence is TGTGCCAGCAGCACCTGGACTAGCGGGAGGGTCCATGAGCAGTTCTTC.

A few counts support this clone. The V call is TRBV28, the J call TRBJ1-1; a possible D gene is TRBD1 (6 bases). V gave up 8 bases and J gave up 4 bases, with 17 bases separating them. Per the germline V gene, CDR1 is MDHEN and CDR2 is SYDVKM. CDR3 length equals 14 residues. CDR3 nucleotides: TGTGCCAGCCCGCCGGGGGGCGAGGGCACTGAAGCTTTCTTT. This gives the protein CASPPGGEGTEAFF. The variable domain in full, completed from reference TRBV28 and TRBJ1-1, reads DVKVTQSSRYLVKRTGEKVFLECVQDMDHENMFWYRQDPGLGLRLIYFSYDVKMKEKGDIPEGYSVSREKKERFSLILESASTNQTSMYLCASPPGGEGTEAFFGQGTRLTVV.

Note on this clone: One end of the junction is discordant with germline, which a read error may explain. The CDR3 reads CASSRTIQETQYF. CDR3 DNA: TGTGCTAGCAGCCGGACTATTCAAGAGACCCAGTACTTC. The genes are TRBV7-7 and TRBJ2-5, with a tentative D call TRBD2 (6 bases). Germline V lookup: CDR1 SSHAT, CDR2 FNYEAQ (reference sequence). The CDR3 sequence is 13 residues long.

The chain has TRBV15 and TRBJ2-7, with 11 positions matching TRBD2. Germline trimming cut 0 bases from V and 12 bases from J; bases unmatched to any gene: 7. Germline-derived CDR1 and CDR2 are LNHNV and YYDKDF (reference sequence). This CDR3 spans 14 amino acids. In DNA, the CDR3 is TGTGCCACCAGCAGAGATGGAACTAGCGGGAGATGGTACTTC. Protein product: CATSRDGTSGRWYF.

V and J are TRBV4-3 and TRBJ2-3; perhaps TRBD1 as D (5 bases). The V gene lost 0 bases and the J gene lost 0 bases, with 13 bases spanning the gap. The CDR3 length is 17 residues. Germline V gene lookup returns CDR1 LGHNA and CDR2 YSLEER. The CDR3 bases are TGCGCCAGCAGCCAAGAACTGGGGCAGGTTAGCACAGATACGCAGTATTTT. It encodes CASSQELGQVSTDTQYF.

The count of this clone is one. This chain joins TRBV7-2 and TRBJ1-2; the D gene is possibly TRBD1 (5 bases). The germline gives CDR1 SGHTA, CDR2 FQGNSA. Trimming shortened V by 2 bases and J by 0 bases, and 22 bases separated the two germline ends. The CDR3 covers 19 residues. The CDR3 is CASSLLWPDWGETNYGYTF. CDR3 in DNA: TGTGCCAGCAGCTTACTCTGGCCAGACTGGGGGGAGACTAACTATGGCTACACCTTC.